Each of the 32 T cell receptor beta chains below was sequenced from the same sample in a study of vaccination and CD4 T cells after COVID-19. Antigen specificity for these receptors is unknown. The Oncomine TCR Beta short-read assay sequenced DNA from cultured CD4+ T cells. TCRdb fed the PCR reads into MiXCR, producing one record per CDR3 protein. The table has about 27,000 distinct CDR3 sequences, under 75% seen once. Treatment meaning: roughly 11-day PBMC culture with coronavirus spike peptide pools or control peptides (ViraFEST assay). The sequencing here drew on CD4+ T cells from blood, cultured in vitro, taken after SARS-CoV-2 vaccination. The receptors originated from a human donor who received a COVID-19 vaccine.

This chain connects TRBV7-2 to TRBJ2-7, with TRBD2 as a possible D gene (5 bases). Germline V gene lookup returns CDR1 SGHTA and CDR2 FQGNSA. This CDR3 region has 13 residues. V was pared by 2 bases and J by 3 bases, with 8 bases between. CDR3 region: CASSLLAGYEQYF. CDR3 nucleotides: TGTGCCAGCAGCTTACTGGCGGGCTACGAGCAGTACTTC.

V gene TRBV20-1 combines with J gene TRBJ2-3; D unclear. The V and J ends lost 1 base and 0 bases respectively, with 8 bases between them. In germline, CDR1 is DFQATT, CDR2 SNEGSKA (reference sequence). The CDR3 is 14 amino acids. The CDR3 nucleotides are TGCAGTGCTAGAGGGGCGGACAGCACAGATACGCAGTATTTT. Translation gives CSARGADSTDTQYF.

The rearrangement joins TRBV6-5 to TRBJ1-1, with D tentatively TRBD1 (5 bases). The V gene's germline CDR1 is MNHEY and CDR2 SVGAGI. This CDR3 has 14 residues. Trimming took 2 bases from V and 6 from J, leaving 13 bases between them. The CDR3 DNA follows: TGTGCCAGCAGTTACGTCGGGTCGGGGGCTGAAGCTTTCTTT. This sequence encodes CASSYVGSGAEAFF.

The chain recombines TRBV2 with TRBJ2-3; 8 bases match TRBD2. Germline CDR1 and CDR2: SNHLY and FYNNEI. The V gene end was trimmed by 7 bases and the J gene end by 5 bases; junction bases not matched to a gene: 8. The CDR3 runs to 14 residues. The CDR3 sequence is CASMAGGLIDTQYF. The CDR3 region has the DNA TGTGCCAGCATGGCGGGGGGACTAATAGATACGCAGTATTTT.

This clonotype was seen more than once but under ten times. V usage is TRBV12-3 or TRBV12-4 and J usage is TRBJ1-2; D is possibly TRBD1 (5 bases). The CDR3 totals 12 residues. Trimming left V 6 bases short and J 8 bases short, with 13 bases between. The CDR3 bases are TGTGCCAGCAGGGAGGGGATAGAGGGCTACACCTTC. It codes for CASREGIEGYTF.

CDR3 protein: CASSYVGLPYEQYF. The CDR3 DNA follows: TGTGCCAGCAGTTACGTTGGGTTACCCTACGAGCAGTACTTC. This chain links TRBV6-5 with TRBJ2-7; D gene unclear. This CDR3 has 14 amino acids. Per germline, CDR1 MNHEY and CDR2 SVGAGI. V dropped 2 bases and J dropped 2 bases, with 10 bases sitting between them.

There are a few counts of this clonotype. The chain is built from TRBV30 and TRBJ1-1; D ambiguous. The CDR3 sequence is 11 residues long. Germline lookup yields CDR1 GTSNPN and CDR2 SVGIG (reference sequence). V was pared by 5 bases and J by 9 bases, with 13 bases between. The CDR3 DNA sequence: TGTGCCTGGGGGTTGGCCCGAAAAGCTTTCTTT. This sequence encodes CAWGLARKAFF. Filled out from reference TRBV30 and TRBJ1-1, the complete variable domain reads SQTIHQWPATLVQPVGSPLSLECTVEGTSNPNLYWYRQAAGRGLQLLFYSVGIGQISSEVPQNLSASRPQDRQFILSSKKLLLSDSGFYLCAWGLARKAFFGQGTRLTVV.

The chain recombines TRBV4-1 with TRBJ2-3; possible D gene TRBD1, 5 bases. Per the germline V gene, CDR1 is MGHRA and CDR2 is YSYEKL. The CDR3 contains 14 residues. Trimming took off 0 bases at V and 3 bases at J, with 7 bases between the two ends. In nucleotides, the CDR3 is TGCGCCAGCAGCCAAGATCGACAGACAGATACGCAGTATTTT. It specifies CASSQDRQTDTQYF.

This sequence joins TRBV15 and TRBJ1-1, with D possibly matching TRBD1 (5 bases). There are 18 residues in the CDR3. The ends were cut back, 1 base at V and 1 base at J, with 19 bases in the middle. Germline lookup yields CDR1 LNHNV and CDR2 YYDKDF (reference sequence). CDR3 in amino acids: CATSRGGVSIRSNTEAFF. In nucleotides, the CDR3 is TGTGCCACCAGCAGAGGAGGGGTTTCTATCCGATCGAACACTGAAGCTTTCTTT.

The chain uses TRBV28 and TRBJ2-5; 9 positions match TRBD2. CDR3 length: 15 amino acids. The J segment lost 4 bases and the V segment lost 3 bases, leaving 6 bases of the junction unmatched. Germline values: CDR1 MDHEN, CDR2 SYDVKM. CDR3 sequence reads: CASSFQAGGAETQYF. DNA of the CDR3: TGTGCCAGCAGTTTTCAGGCGGGGGGGGCAGAGACCCAGTACTTC.

The chain carries TRBV27 and TRBJ2-5; the D gene is possibly TRBD1 (6 bases). Deletions cut 5 bases from V and 1 base from J, with 8 bases between. From germline, CDR1 is MNHEY and CDR2 SMNVEV (reference sequence). The CDR3 has 13 amino acids. CDR3 sequence: CASSRTVQETQYF. The CDR3 nucleotides are TGTGCCAGCAGTCGGACAGTCCAAGAGACCCAGTACTTC.

The chain combines TRBV7-9 with TRBJ1-4, with 8 bases identical to TRBD1. This CDR3 has 15 residues. The V gene end was trimmed by 5 bases and the J gene end by 6 bases; junction bases not matched to a gene: 8. Germline lookup yields CDR1 SEHNR and CDR2 FQNEAQ (reference sequence). The CDR3 sequence is CASSENRGGDEKLFF. The CDR3 region has the DNA TGTGCCAGCAGCGAAAACAGGGGGGGAGATGAAAAACTGTTTTTT.

The rearrangement joins TRBV19 to TRBJ2-2; a possible D gene is TRBD2 (5 bases). Germline CDR1 is LNHDA and CDR2 is SQIVND (reference sequence). This CDR3 has 14 amino acids. The V end lost 7 bases, the J end lost 6 bases, and 15 bases lay between the germline ends. The CDR3: CASTSRAGAGELFF. The CDR3 DNA reads as TGTGCCAGTACCTCCCGCGCGGGCGCCGGGGAGCTGTTTTTT.

The V gene is TRBV24-1, the J gene TRBJ2-7; D remains unclear. This CDR3 contains 11 residues. Trimming pared 4 bases from V and 3 bases from J, leaving 3 bases between. Per the germline V gene, CDR1 is KGHDR and CDR2 is SFDVKD. CDR3 bases: TGTGCCACCAGTGAGGGCTACGAGCAGTACTTC. Translating it yields CATSEGYEQYF.

The rearrangement joins TRBV10-2 to TRBJ2-1, with D possibly matching TRBD1 (6 bases). The CDR3 runs 19 residues. The germline V gene encodes CDR1 WSHSY and CDR2 SAAADI. The ends were cut back, 0 bases at V and 0 bases at J, with 18 bases in the middle. The CDR3 nucleotides read TGCGCCAGCAGTGAGTCTTGGGACACGTGGCAGAGCTCCTACAATGAGCAGTTCTTC. It encodes CASSESWDTWQSSYNEQFF.

This clonotype was found a few times. The rearrangement joins TRBV30 to TRBJ1-1, with a weak D call TRBD1 (5 bases). CDR1 and CDR2 from the germline V gene are GTSNPN and SVGIG (reference sequence). V lost 3 bases and J lost 1, with 9 bases in between. This CDR3 has 13 residues. DNA for the CDR3: TGTGCCTGGAGGTCTGACAGGAACACTGAAGCTTTCTTT. Translation: CAWRSDRNTEAFF.

This chain uses TRBV28 with TRBJ2-7; 8 bases align to TRBD2. This CDR3 contains 15 residues. V shed 1 base, J shed 1 base, and the junction held 3 bases outside the gene matches. Germline V gene data show CDR1 as MDHEN and CDR2 as SYDVKM. The CDR3 protein is CASSLSGGESYEQYF. DNA of the CDR3: TGTGCCAGCAGTTTATCGGGAGGGGAGTCCTACGAGCAGTACTTC. The full variable domain, with the rest looked up from reference TRBV28 and TRBJ2-7, is DVKVTQSSRYLVKRTGEKVFLECVQDMDHENMFWYRQDPGLGLRLIYFSYDVKMKEKGDIPEGYSVSREKKERFSLILESASTNQTSMYLCASSLSGGESYEQYFGPGTRLTVT.

The CDR3 loop reads CASSYRDREQYF. The CDR3 bases are TGTGCCAGCAGTTACAGGGACCGCGAGCAGTACTTC. The V gene is TRBV6-5, the J gene TRBJ2-7; the D call may be TRBD1 or TRBD2 (5 bases each). The CDR3 sequence is 12 residues long. CDR1 MNHEY and CDR2 SVGAGI come from the germline V gene. The germline V and J ends were trimmed by 2 bases and 6 bases, with 8 bases remaining between them.

The rearrangement joins TRBV12-3 or TRBV12-4 to TRBJ1-4; tentatively, D is TRBD1 (6 bases). This CDR3 region has 14 residues. Trimming removed 3 bases at V and 11 bases at J, with 16 bases between. CDR3 bases: TGTGCCAGCAGTTTTGTCCCGAACGGACAGAAACTGTTTTTT. It translates to CASSFVPNGQKLFF.

The chain links TRBV6-1 to TRBJ1-2, with D possibly matching TRBD1 (6 bases). Germline values: CDR1 MNHNS, CDR2 SASEGT. This CDR3 comprises 17 residues. V lost 6 bases to trimming and J lost 1 base, with 21 bases between them. CDR3 DNA sequence: TGTGCCAGCAGACGTGGACAGACCCCCCGAATTAACTATGGCTACACCTTC. Encoded protein: CASRRGQTPRINYGYTF.

In its sample, this clonotype ranks as medium-sized. This chain links TRBV18 with TRBJ1-2; D remains unclear. This CDR3 is 15 amino acids long. Germline CDR1 and CDR2: KGHSH and LQKENI. With 2 bases removed from V and 5 bases from J, the gap between germline ends came to 15 bases. This CDR3 is CASSPSTSRTYGYTF. CDR3 coding DNA: TGTGCCAGCTCACCAAGTACGAGCCGAACTTATGGCTACACCTTC.

The chain has TRBV30 and TRBJ1-6; 7 nucleotides match TRBD1. With V trimmed by 2 bases and J by 10 bases, 8 bases remained unmatched. CDR1 is GTSNPN, CDR2 SVGIG, per germline (reference sequence). This CDR3 is built from 14 residues. The CDR3 is CAWSSQGKGSPLHF. The CDR3 coding sequence is TGTGCCTGGAGTTCACAGGGGAAAGGGTCACCCCTCCACTTT.

The sample holds a few counts of this clonotype. Here the CDR3 DNA reads TGTGCCAGCAGCTCGGGACAGACAAACACAGATACGCAGTATTTT. Amino acids: CASSSGQTNTDTQYF. The chain links TRBV7-9 to TRBJ2-3; 7 positions agree with TRBD1. This CDR3 region has 15 residues. V was pared by 4 bases and J by 2 bases, with 6 bases of the junction left unmatched. The V gene's germline CDR1 is SEHNR and CDR2 FQNEAQ (reference sequence).

The chain uses TRBV7-8 and TRBJ1-6; D remains ambiguous. CDR3 size: 13 residues. Germline V CDR1 and CDR2: SGHVS, FQNEAQ. V was shortened by 2 bases and J by 10 bases, with 9 bases between the two germline ends. The CDR3 loop is CASSLLVSSPLHF. CDR3 DNA sequence: TGTGCCAGCAGCTTATTGGTTTCCTCACCCCTCCACTTT. Variable domain in full (rest from reference TRBV7-8 and TRBJ1-6): GAGVSQSPRYKVAKRGQDVALRCDPISGHVSLFWYQQALGQGPEFLTYFQNEAQLDKSGLPSDRFFAERPEGSVSTLKIQRTQQEDSAVYLCASSLLVSSPLHFGNGTRLTVT.

The gene calls are TRBV6-1 and TRBJ2-7, with D perhaps matching TRBD1 (6 bases). Germline CDR1 is MNHNS and CDR2 is SASEGT. The CDR3 has 13 residues. V shed 9 bases and J shed 2 bases, with 14 bases lying between them. The CDR3 loop is CASFRGPTYEQYF. For the CDR3, the DNA is TGTGCCAGTTTCAGGGGCCCCACCTACGAGCAGTACTTC.

The chain is built from TRBV10-3 and TRBJ1-1; 12 bases agree with TRBD1. Trimming took 0 bases from V and 6 from J; bases not matched to a gene: 5. Germline V gene sequence: CDR1 ENHRY, CDR2 SYGVKD. The CDR3 consists of 16 residues. The CDR3, as DNA: TGTGCCATCAGTGAGTCGGGGACAGGGGGCCGGCCTGAAGCTTTCTTT. Protein: CAISESGTGGRPEAFF.

The chain has TRBV10-3 and TRBJ1-1; no clear D. Trimming cost V 6 bases and J 10 bases, with 15 bases left between them. The CDR3 is 12 residues long. Germline lookup yields CDR1 ENHRY and CDR2 SYGVKD. This chain's CDR3 is CAISPDTGRAFF. CDR3 DNA sequence: TGTGCCATCAGCCCTGACACCGGACGAGCTTTCTTT.

This chain connects TRBV19 to TRBJ1-5; no clear D gene. This CDR3 is 14 amino acids long. The ends were cut back, 0 bases at V and 9 bases at J, with 12 bases in the middle. Germline V gives CDR1 LNHDA, CDR2 SQIVND (reference sequence). CDR3 in DNA: TGTGCCAGTAGTATAGAGCGGGGTCCGAGGCCCCAGCATTTT. It specifies CASSIERGPRPQHF.

This clonotype was seen a few times. The chain is built from TRBV7-9 and TRBJ1-3; no reliable D call. V was cut by 5 bases and J by 4 bases, with 15 bases left in between. This CDR3 has 15 residues. Germline V lookup: CDR1 SEHNR, CDR2 FQNEAQ (reference sequence). CDR3 loop: CASSPPFRQGNTIYF. CDR3 nucleotide sequence: TGTGCCAGCAGCCCGCCCTTTAGACAAGGAAACACCATATATTTT.

This sequence joins TRBV6-1 and TRBJ1-1; tentative D call: TRBD1 (5 bases). Germline V gene sequence: CDR1 MNHNS, CDR2 SASEGT. CDR3 length: 12 amino acids. The V end lost 5 bases, the J end lost 6 bases, and 10 bases lay between the germline ends. The CDR3 region has the DNA TGTGCCAGCAGTCCCGACAGCGCTGAAGCTTTCTTT. This sequence encodes CASSPDSAEAFF.

The chain has TRBV20-1 and TRBJ2-1; D is uncertain. Trimming left V 3 bases short and J 6 bases short, with 9 bases between. The germline V gene encodes CDR1 DFQATT and CDR2 SNEGSKA (reference sequence). This CDR3 is built from 12 residues. CDR3 protein: CSARTVSNEQFF. The CDR3 DNA is TGCAGTGCTAGGACGGTAAGCAATGAGCAGTTCTTC.

This chain joins TRBV20-1 and TRBJ1-6, with D unclear. V gave up 0 bases and J gave up 0 bases, with 15 bases separating them. The germline V gene has CDR1 DFQATT and CDR2 SNEGSKA (reference sequence). The CDR3 consists of 18 residues. The CDR3 bases are TGCAGTGCTAGAGAGACGCCAACCTGGAGCTCCTATAATTCACCCCTCCACTTT. This sequence encodes CSARETPTWSSYNSPLHF.